A single sample is the source of the 7 T cell receptor beta chains below, sequenced in a study of T-cell reconstitution after alpha-beta-depleted transplantation in children. Unique molecular identifiers were incorporated when the TCRbeta library was constructed. MiXCR, run by TCRdb on the PCR reads, gives a single entry per CDR3 protein. The sample holds about 370,000 distinct CDR3 sequences; just over 20% are singletons and the top ten take around 4%. The starting material was PBMCs from the stem cell graft donor, obtained from the stem cell graft. These receptors were collected from a human donor who donated a stem cell graft to a child with acute myeloid leukemia.

The chain has TRBV4-1 and TRBJ2-7; D not certain. The ends were cut back, 0 bases at V and 6 bases at J, with 6 bases in the middle. The CDR3 has 12 amino acids. Germline CDR1 and CDR2: MGHRA and YSYEKL. Here the CDR3 reads CASSQDVSEQYF. The DNA of the CDR3 is TGCGCCAGCAGCCAAGATGTTTCCGAGCAGTACTTC.

The J gene is TRBJ1-6, the V gene TRBV20-1; D is ambiguous. This CDR3 contains 13 residues. Looked up from germline, CDR1 is DFQATT and CDR2 is SNEGSKA (reference sequence). CDR3 region: CSPTRASNSPLHF. For the CDR3, the DNA is TGCAGCCCGACGAGGGCTTCCAATTCACCCCTCCACTTT.

The gene calls are TRBV12-3 or TRBV12-4 and TRBJ2-1; 7 bases agree with TRBD2. Trimming at V came to 7 bases and at J to 6 bases, leaving 3 bases not matched to a gene. CDR3 length: 12 residues. This chain's CDR3 is CASTLAANEQFF. The CDR3 DNA reads as TGTGCCAGCACCCTAGCGGCCAATGAGCAGTTCTTC.

This clonotype appeared a few times. V gene TRBV12-3 or TRBV12-4 combines with J gene TRBJ1-4, with D possibly matching TRBD1 (6 bases). The V and J ends lost 6 bases and 7 bases respectively, with 15 bases between them. The CDR3 is 14 amino acids. The CDR3 sequence: CASSTRGGTEKLFF. CDR3 DNA sequence: TGTGCCAGCAGCACAAGGGGGGGAACTGAAAAACTGTTTTTT.

This clonotype showed up many times. The chain recombines TRBV12-3 or TRBV12-4 with TRBJ1-1; no reliable D call. This CDR3 contains 13 residues. With 7 bases removed from V and 3 bases from J, the gap between germline ends came to 12 bases. The CDR3 nucleotides read TGTGCCAGCACCCCGGACGAGGACACTGAAGCTTTCTTT. Protein: CASTPDEDTEAFF.

This sequence joins TRBV2 and TRBJ2-5; 10 bases agree with TRBD1. The CDR3 is made up of 16 amino acids. The ends lost 6 bases at V and 2 bases at J; junction bases unmatched: 9. Per germline, CDR1 SNHLY and CDR2 FYNNEI. The CDR3 coding sequence is TGTGCCAGCAGGGAGGACAGGGGGATATTACAAGAGACCCAGTACTTC. Translated, it gives CASREDRGILQETQYF.

This clonotype was seen more than once but under ten times. This chain connects TRBV7-9 to TRBJ1-5; the match to TRBD1 covers 10 bases. The CDR3 has 15 residues. V was pared by 5 bases and J by 6 bases, with 7 bases of the junction left unmatched. Germline CDR1 and CDR2: SEHNR and FQNEAQ (reference sequence). CDR3 coding DNA: TGTGCCAGCAGCGCCGGGACAGGGGTGATTCAGCCCCAGCATTTT. Translation: CASSAGTGVIQPQHF. Full variable domain (outside the CDR3, taken from reference TRBV7-9 and TRBJ1-5): DTGVSQNPRHKITKRGQNVTFRCDPISEHNRLYWYRQTLGQGPEFLTYFQNEAQLEKSRLLSDRFSAERPKGSFSTLEIQRTEQGDSAMYLCASSAGTGVIQPQHFGDGTRLSIL.